These T cell receptor beta chains were read from a single sample in a study of cytomegalovirus exposure and HLA in healthy donors. Sequencing used immunoSEQ multiplex PCR; TCRdb keeps in-frame clones, though not all of them. Among roughly 100,000 clones listed, over 65% were seen once. Sequencing input: PBMCs. These receptors came from a man aged 35-49 years in good health and CMV-seronegative. The CDR3 runs from the conserved cysteine through the conserved F or W. Fields, in order: J gene, clone size, V gene, D gene, CDR3 protein, CDR3 DNA. A D gene is named only where the DNA matches it firmly. Where a row states a size, it is once, few, many or the class of an expanded clone; other rows omit it.

TRBJ2-7,NA,TRBV6-5,NA,CASSYLGGAYEQYF,TGTGCCAGCAGTTACTTGGGCGGGGCTTACGAGCAGTACTTC
TRBJ2-5,few,TRBV2,TRBD2,CASSESLAGETQYF,TGTGCCAGCAGTGAATCACTAGCGGGGGAGACCCAGTACTTC
TRBJ1-1,NA,TRBV5-1,NA,CASSLVAVEEDPNTEAFF,TGCGCCAGCAGCTTGGTTGCGGTTGAGGAGGACCCGAACACTGAAGCTTTCTTT
TRBJ1-1,once,TRBV25-1,NA,CASSEFSREAFF,TGTGCCAGCAGTGAGTTTTCTCGTGAAGCTTTCTTT
TRBJ2-1,NA,TRBV5-1,NA,CASSFEGSYNEQFF,TGCGCCAGCAGCTTTGAGGGTTCCTACAATGAGCAGTTCTTC
TRBJ2-3,NA,TRBV2,NA,CASSEATGTDTQYF,TGTGCCAGCAGTGAAGCGACAGGCACAGATACGCAGTATTTT
TRBJ1-4,NA,TRBV7-9,TRBD1,CASSLGQDNEKLFF,TGTGCCAGCAGCTTGGGACAGGATAATGAAAAACTGTTTTTT
TRBJ2-7,NA,TRBV7-9,TRBD2,CASSLVRGGWTPYEQYF,TGTGCCAGCAGCTTAGTCCGGGGGGGCTGGACTCCCTACGAGCAGTACTTC
TRBJ2-2,NA,TRBV9,TRBD1,CASSPQGQGVPGELFF,TGTGCCAGCAGCCCACAGGGACAGGGGGTCCCCGGGGAGCTGTTTTTT
TRBJ1-6,NA,TRBV4-1,NA,CASSQGESTAPLHF,TGCGCCAGCAGCCAAGGGGAATCGACAGCCCCCCTCCACTTT
TRBJ2-7,NA,TRBV27,NA,CASSLGGPYGQYF,TGTGCCAGCAGTTTGGGGGGGCCCTACGGGCAGTACTTC
TRBJ2-5,NA,TRBV18,NA,CASSQFPGLQNSRQETQYF,TGTGCCAGCTCACAATTTCCGGGACTGCAAAACAGCCGCCAAGAGACCCAGTACTTC
TRBJ2-3,few,TRBV7-8,NA,CASSLVSSTDTQYF,TGTGCCAGCAGCTTAGTTTCTAGCACAGATACGCAGTATTTT
TRBJ1-2,few,TRBV7-2,NA,CASSYRDISGGYTF,TGTGCCAGCAGCTACCGGGACATCTCCGGCGGCTACACCTTC
TRBJ1-4,NA,TRBV5-1,TRBD1,CASSLMTGGNEKLFF,TGCGCCAGCAGCCTAATGACAGGGGGTAATGAAAAACTGTTTTTT
TRBJ2-5,NA,TRBV7-3,NA,CASSPNQGAETQYF,TGTGCCAGCAGCCCTAACCAGGGTGCCGAGACCCAGTACTTC
TRBJ1-6,NA,TRBV4-3,NA,CASSQRNSPLHF,TGCGCCAGCAGCCAGAGGAATTCACCCCTCCACTTT
TRBJ2-2,NA,TRBV7-9,NA,CASSQSRVVGELFF,TGTGCCAGCAGCCAGAGCAGGGTCGTCGGGGAGCTGTTTTTT
TRBJ1-1,NA,TRBV19,TRBD1,CASSTHSGTGRTEAFF,TGTGCCAGTAGTACTCACTCCGGGACAGGGAGGACTGAAGCTTTCTTT
TRBJ2-3,NA,TRBV7-9,NA,CASSFDREADTQYF,TGTGCCAGCAGCTTTGACAGGGAGGCGGATACGCAGTATTTT
TRBJ2-5,NA,TRBV4-1,NA,CASSPLEQAQETQYF,TGCGCCAGCAGCCCCCTGGAACAGGCCCAAGAGACCCAGTACTTC
TRBJ2-2,few,TRBV27,NA,CASSLGAATGELFF,TGTGCCAGCAGTTTGGGGGCGGCCACCGGGGAGCTGTTTTTT
TRBJ1-4,NA,TRBV6-1,NA,CASRGRRGNEKLFF,TGTGCCAGCAGGGGGCGCAGGGGTAATGAAAAACTGTTTTTT
TRBJ2-7,once,TRBV6-1,TRBD2,CASSFERGGGYEQYF,TGTGCCAGCAGTTTCGAGCGGGGGGGCGGGTACGAGCAGTACTTC
TRBJ2-7,NA,TRBV7-2,NA,CASSLMRNEQYF,TGTGCCAGCAGCTTGATGAGGAACGAGCAGTACTTC
TRBJ1-2,NA,TRBV18,NA,CASSDLGSGLGYTF,TGTGCCAGCTCTGACCTGGGGAGTGGATTAGGCTACACCTTC
TRBJ2-2,once,TRBV7-9,TRBD2,CSSSPRGGYTGELFF,TGTTCCAGCAGCCCTCGGGGGGGCTACACCGGGGAGCTGTTTTTT
TRBJ1-4,NA,TRBV6-6,NA,CASSYAPRTTNEKLFF,TGTGCCAGCAGTTACGCCCCCAGGACAACTAATGAAAAACTGTTTTTT
TRBJ1-5,NA,TRBV7-2,NA,CASSLEAGQPQHF,TGTGCCAGCAGCTTAGAAGCGGGCCAGCCCCAGCATTTT
TRBJ1-2,NA,TRBV5-1,TRBD1,CASSPRRDRVDGYTF,TGCGCCAGCAGCCCCCGACGGGACAGGGTAGATGGCTACACCTTC
TRBJ2-3,few,TRBV27,TRBD2,CASSSLPSLAGGGVDTQYF,TGTGCCAGCAGTTCACTTCCGTCTCTAGCGGGGGGCGGGGTAGATACGCAGTATTTT
TRBJ2-5,NA,TRBV4-1,NA,CASSQGHGETQYF,TGCGCCAGCAGCCAGGGACATGGAGAGACCCAGTACTTC
TRBJ1-2,NA,TRBV6-6,TRBD1,CASSYSPGQSYGYTF,TGTGCCAGCAGTTACTCCCCGGGACAGAGCTATGGCTACACCTTC
TRBJ1-2,NA,TRBV2,NA,CASGTGGFYGYTF,TGTGCCAGCGGTACAGGCGGCTTTTATGGCTACACCTTC
TRBJ1-6,NA,TRBV7-3,NA,CASSEIKNSPLHF,TGTGCCAGCAGCGAGATCAAGAATTCACCCCTCCACTTT
TRBJ1-1,NA,TRBV12-5,TRBD1,CASRSQGQGAAEAFF,TGTGCTAGTCGGAGCCAGGGACAGGGGGCCGCTGAAGCTTTCTTT
TRBJ2-3,NA,TRBV11-3,TRBD2,CASSYRSGGNTQYF,TGTGCCAGCAGTTACCGAAGCGGGGGAAATACGCAGTATTTT
TRBJ1-2,NA,TRBV7-2,TRBD1,CASSLETGGIGGYTF,TGTGCCAGCAGCTTAGAGACAGGGGGCATCGGGGGCTACACCTTC
TRBJ1-2,once,TRBV10-3,TRBD1,CAISGDSHGYTF,TGTGCCATCAGTGGGGACAGCCATGGCTACACCTTC
TRBJ2-3,NA,TRBV2,NA,CASSVASGTDTQYF,TGTGCCAGCAGTGTGGCTAGCGGCACAGATACGCAGTATTTT
TRBJ2-5,NA,TRBV7-3,NA,CASSLDRYQETQYF,TGTGCCAGCAGCTTAGACAGGTACCAAGAGACCCAGTACTTC
TRBJ2-1,NA,TRBV9,TRBD1,CASSAPGTGGYNEQFF,TGTGCCAGCAGCGCCCCCGGGACAGGGGGCTACAATGAGCAGTTCTTC
TRBJ2-2,once,TRBV7-3,TRBD2,CASSLTGTRSSGELFF,TGTGCCAGCAGCTTAACGGGGACTAGGTCCAGCGGGGAGCTGTTTTTT
TRBJ2-1,NA,TRBV6-5,NA,CASSFTMQYNEQFF,TGTGCCAGCAGTTTTACCATGCAGTACAATGAGCAGTTCTTC
TRBJ2-1,NA,TRBV9,NA,CASSVDPGWVNEQFF,TGTGCCAGCAGCGTAGACCCGGGGTGGGTTAATGAGCAGTTCTTC
TRBJ2-1,NA,TRBV4-3,TRBD2,CASSQLRLAGAPDGEQFF,TGCGCCAGCAGCCAATTGCGGCTAGCGGGGGCGCCGGACGGTGAGCAGTTCTTC
TRBJ2-3,NA,TRBV10-3,NA,CAIKGQGPTPDTQYF,TGTGCCATCAAGGGGCAGGGGCCCACCCCAGATACGCAGTATTTT
TRBJ1-1,NA,TRBV7-6,NA,CASSLDSNHLTEAFF,TGTGCCAGCAGCTTAGACAGCAATCACCTCACTGAAGCTTTCTTT
TRBJ2-7,NA,TRBV7-2,NA,CASSYDYKLYEQYF,TGTGCCAGCAGCTATGACTACAAGCTATACGAGCAGTACTTC
TRBJ2-7,NA,TRBV27,NA,CASSPPRDTHPPYEQYF,TGTGCCAGCAGTCCCCCCCGGGACACTCATCCCCCCTACGAGCAGTACTTC
TRBJ1-5,once,TRBV19,TRBD1,CASSIDRTGGGQPQHF,TGTGCCAGTAGTATAGATCGGACAGGGGGCGGTCAGCCCCAGCATTTT
TRBJ1-2,NA,TRBV4-3,NA,CASSPGQLYGYTF,TGCGCCAGCAGCCCCGGACAGCTCTATGGCTACACCTTC
TRBJ2-7,few,TRBV6-5,NA,CASSDGQSSYEQYF,TGTGCCAGTAGTGACGGACAAAGCTCCTACGAGCAGTACTTC
TRBJ1-4,NA,TRBV25-1,TRBD1,CASSEATGGGEKLFF,TGTGCCAGCAGTGAGGCGACAGGGGGAGGTGAAAAACTGTTTTTT
TRBJ2-2,few,TRBV6-5,NA,CASSYSRYTGELFF,TGTGCCAGCAGTTACTCGAGGTACACCGGGGAGCTGTTTTTT
TRBJ1-1,NA,TRBV28,TRBD1,CATGQGARTNTEAFF,TGTGCCACAGGACAGGGGGCAAGAACGAACACTGAAGCTTTCTTT
TRBJ2-5,NA,TRBV30,NA,CAWMEEGNAGLPRETQYF,TGTGCCTGGATGGAAGAGGGAAACGCGGGACTCCCTAGGGAGACCCAGTACTTC
TRBJ2-3,NA,TRBV7-2,TRBD2,CASSLSRGGSTDTQYF,TGTGCCAGCAGCTTATCTCGCGGGGGGAGCACAGATACGCAGTATTTT